The entry that follows covers one T cell receptor beta chain sequence. What it recognizes is unknown. Molecular-barcoded quantitative 5'-RACE produced these TCR beta libraries. MiXCR, applied by TCRdb to the 5' RACE reads, yields one record per CDR3 protein. This sample has about 700,000 distinct CDR3 sequences; around 19% occur once, and the top ten carry 19%. The CDR3 is made up of 14 amino acids. Germline CDR1 and CDR2: SGHRS and YFSETQ. The ends were cut back, 4 bases at V and 6 bases at J, with 16 bases in the middle. These data come from a study of CD8 T cells in ankylosing spondylitis. Broader study findings: Some of the motif variants had earlier been found in reactive arthritis patients' fluid and blood. Seemingly characteristic of ankylosing spondylitis blood was a TCR beta motif consisting of about 8 highly homologous variants. Those disease-linked clones were CD8+; they were also relatively rare in peripheral blood.

The chain has TRBV5-1 and TRBJ1-2, with D uncertain. Source material: blood, either unsorted or a sorted T cell fraction (not recorded which). This TCR derives from a male donor with ankylosing spondylitis. CDR3 sequence reads: CASSLGGYSNGYTF. The CDR3 region has the DNA TGCGCCAGCAGCCTAGGCGGGTATAGTAATGGCTACACCTTC.